This TCR beta chain was recovered during a study of PD-L1 blockade in urothelial cancer. Study at large: Beginning in about 2014, patients received atezolizumab, given as 1,200 mg intravenously every 3 weeks. Blood was tested 3 weeks (second dose) and 6 weeks into treatment. Of roughly 30 patients, around 25 were males with bladder-origin urothelial cancer.

CDR3 length: 14 residues. Trimming left V 4 bases short and J 7 bases short, with 11 bases between. The V gene's germline CDR1 is MNHNY and CDR2 SVGAGI (reference sequence). Stated time point: peripheral blood 6 weeks after treatment start. A spike-in of synthetic TCR analog templates was added to each PCR. Profiled with immunoSEQ multiplex PCR; TCRdb holds only in-frame clones, not every one. Found here are more than 45,000 clones, approximately 86% of them singletons; the top ten hold more than 9%. The TCR sequence derives from a man aged 60 to 69 with urothelial cancer. The chain couples TRBV6-6 to TRBJ1-6; D gene uncertain. Sequenced here: PBMCs, sampled around atezolizumab (anti-PD-L1) treatment. The CDR3: CASSLRGSNSPLHF. CDR3 coding DNA: TGTGCCAGCAGTTTACGCGGGTCGAATTCACCCCTCCACTTT.